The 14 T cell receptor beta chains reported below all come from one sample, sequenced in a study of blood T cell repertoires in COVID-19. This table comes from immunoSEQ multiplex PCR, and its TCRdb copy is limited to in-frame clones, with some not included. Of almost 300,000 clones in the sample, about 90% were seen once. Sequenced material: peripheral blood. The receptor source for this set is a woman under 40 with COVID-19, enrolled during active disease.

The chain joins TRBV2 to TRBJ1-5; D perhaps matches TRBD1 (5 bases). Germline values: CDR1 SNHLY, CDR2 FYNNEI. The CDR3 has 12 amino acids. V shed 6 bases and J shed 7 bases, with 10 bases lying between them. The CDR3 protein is CASRAGNQPQHF. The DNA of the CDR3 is TGTGCCAGCAGGGCAGGGAACCAGCCCCAGCATTTT.

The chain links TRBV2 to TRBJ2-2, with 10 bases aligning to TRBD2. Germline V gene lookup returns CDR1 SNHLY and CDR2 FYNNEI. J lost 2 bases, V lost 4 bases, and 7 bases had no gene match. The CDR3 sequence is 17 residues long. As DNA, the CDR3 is TGTGCCAGCAGTGGGAATAGCGGGGGGCCTAACACCGGGGAGCTGTTTTTT. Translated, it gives CASSGNSGGPNTGELFF.

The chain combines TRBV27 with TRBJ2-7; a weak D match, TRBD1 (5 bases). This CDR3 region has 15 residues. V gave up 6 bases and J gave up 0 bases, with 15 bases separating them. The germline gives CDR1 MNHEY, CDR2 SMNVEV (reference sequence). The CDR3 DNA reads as TGTGCCAGCAGCGTGATAGGGGCGAGCTCCTACGAGCAGTACTTC. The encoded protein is CASSVIGASSYEQYF.

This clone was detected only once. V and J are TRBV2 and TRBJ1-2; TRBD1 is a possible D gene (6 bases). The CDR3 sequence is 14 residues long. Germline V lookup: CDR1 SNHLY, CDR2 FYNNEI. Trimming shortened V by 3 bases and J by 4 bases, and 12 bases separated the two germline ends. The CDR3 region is CASSDNRAIYGYTF. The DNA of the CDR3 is TGTGCCAGCAGTGATAACAGGGCCATCTATGGCTACACCTTC.

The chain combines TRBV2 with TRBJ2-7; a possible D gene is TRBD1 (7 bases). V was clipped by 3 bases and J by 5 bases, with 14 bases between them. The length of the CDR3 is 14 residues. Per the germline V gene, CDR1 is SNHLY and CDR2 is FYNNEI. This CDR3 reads CASSESSGGNEQYF. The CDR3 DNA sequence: TGTGCCAGCAGTGAGTCGTCAGGGGGGAACGAGCAGTACTTC.

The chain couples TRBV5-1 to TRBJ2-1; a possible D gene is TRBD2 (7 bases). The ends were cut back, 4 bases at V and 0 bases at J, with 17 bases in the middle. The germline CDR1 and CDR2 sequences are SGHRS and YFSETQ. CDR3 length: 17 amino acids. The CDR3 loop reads CASSPLSGGRSYNEQFF. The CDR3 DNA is TGCGCCAGCAGCCCCCTGTCCGGGGGGCGCTCCTACAATGAGCAGTTCTTC.

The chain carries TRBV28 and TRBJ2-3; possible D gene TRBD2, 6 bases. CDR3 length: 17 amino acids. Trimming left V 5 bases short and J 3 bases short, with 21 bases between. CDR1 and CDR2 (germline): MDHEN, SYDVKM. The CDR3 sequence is CASSLPSRGTRTDTQYF. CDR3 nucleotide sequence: TGTGCCAGCAGTCTCCCCTCGCGGGGCACTAGGACAGATACGCAGTATTTT.

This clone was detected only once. The CDR3 reads CASSHGGTGREGYTF. CDR3 in DNA: TGCGCCAGCAGCCATGGGGGGACAGGGAGGGAAGGCTACACCTTC. The chain employs TRBV4-1 and TRBJ1-2; 9 bases match TRBD1. The length of the CDR3 is 15 residues. Unmatched junction bases numbered 10, after V lost 3 bases and J lost 8 bases. Germline loops: CDR1 MGHRA, CDR2 YSYEKL.

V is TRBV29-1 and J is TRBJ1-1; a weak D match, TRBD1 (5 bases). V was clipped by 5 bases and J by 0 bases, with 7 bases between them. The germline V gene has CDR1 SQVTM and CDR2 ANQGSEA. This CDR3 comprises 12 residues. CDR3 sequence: CSVPGMNTEAFF. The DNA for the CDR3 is TGCAGCGTTCCAGGGATGAACACTGAAGCTTTCTTT. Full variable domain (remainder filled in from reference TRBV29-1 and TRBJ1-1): SAVISQKPSRDICQRGTSLTIQCQVDSQVTMMFWYRQQPGQSLTLIATANQGSEATYESGFVIDKFPISRPNLTFSTLTVSNMSPEDSSIYLCSVPGMNTEAFFGQGTRLTVV.

The chain's CDR3 is CASSFTGQQPQHF. CDR3 DNA sequence: TGTGCCAGCAGTTTCACTGGACAGCAGCCCCAGCATTTT. The genes are TRBV27 and TRBJ1-5, with D possibly being TRBD1 (6 bases). Deletions cut 3 bases from V and 7 bases from J, with 10 bases between. This CDR3 contains 13 residues. Germline lookup yields CDR1 MNHEY and CDR2 SMNVEV (reference sequence).

CDR3 region: CASSYRVSSGNTIYF. The DNA of the CDR3 is TGTGCCAGCAGTTACAGGGTGAGCTCTGGAAACACCATATATTTT. The V gene is TRBV28, the J gene TRBJ1-3; D possibly corresponds to TRBD1 (6 bases). This CDR3 region has 15 residues. Germline V gene sequence: CDR1 MDHEN, CDR2 SYDVKM. Trimming left V 4 bases short and J 0 bases short, with 10 bases between.

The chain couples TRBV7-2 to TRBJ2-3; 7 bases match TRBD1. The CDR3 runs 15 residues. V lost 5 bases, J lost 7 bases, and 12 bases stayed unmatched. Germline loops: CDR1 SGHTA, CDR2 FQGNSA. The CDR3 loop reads CASSLPRTGRNTQYF. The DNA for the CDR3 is TGTGCCAGCAGCCTCCCCAGGACAGGCAGGAATACGCAGTATTTT.

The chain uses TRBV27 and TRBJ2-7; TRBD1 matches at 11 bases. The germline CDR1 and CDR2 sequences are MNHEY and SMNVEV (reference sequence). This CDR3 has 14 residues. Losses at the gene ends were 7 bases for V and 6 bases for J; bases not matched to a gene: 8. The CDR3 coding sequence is TGTGCCAGCACTTCCGGGACAGGGGGGTCCGAGCAGTACTTC. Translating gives CASTSGTGGSEQYF.

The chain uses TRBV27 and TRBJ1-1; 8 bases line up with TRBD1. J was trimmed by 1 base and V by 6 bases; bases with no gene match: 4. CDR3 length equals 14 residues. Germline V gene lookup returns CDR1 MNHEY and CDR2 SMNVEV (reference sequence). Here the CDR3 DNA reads TGTGCCAGCAGCCACCAGGGGGCGAACACTGAAGCTTTCTTT. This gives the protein CASSHQGANTEAFF.